Sequencing of this TCR beta chain was carried out in a study of cytomegalovirus exposure and HLA in healthy donors. Turning to the study itself: It was reported in a later analysis that the 120 or so validation repertoires used the same platform as the roughly 700 first-cohort repertoires.

A word on this clone: The antigen remains unidentified.

From the approximately 120-subject validation cohort, which was separate from the roughly 690-subject first cohort, the donors were drawn. Study-level results: According to a later analysis, TCR clusters from the first cohort tended to co-occur in the 120 or so validation repertoires. Investigators reported about 160 TCR beta chains as tied to cytomegalovirus.

Germline V gives CDR1 MNHNY, CDR2 SVGAGI (reference sequence). V shed 4 bases and J shed 3 bases, with 8 bases lying between them. This CDR3 is built from 13 residues. Repertoires were generated with immunoSEQ multiplex PCR, while TCRdb's copy carries only in-frame clones and drops some. Seen here are 45,000 or so clones, approximately 94% observed once, and the top ten hold over 2%. The specimen sequenced was PBMCs. This TCR came from a woman younger than 30 in good health and CMV-seronegative. The genes are TRBV6-6 and TRBJ2-3; no reliable D call. The CDR3 region is CASSSELTDTQYF. CDR3 DNA: TGTGCCAGCAGTTCCGAGTTGACAGATACGCAGTATTTT.